Listed here are 8 T cell receptor beta chains from one sample, sequenced in a study of vaccination and CD4 T cells after COVID-19. The antigens of these receptors remain unknown. The treatment here: approximately nine-day PBMC culture with coronavirus spike peptide pools or control peptides (ViraFEST assay). Oncomine TCR Beta short-read sequencing was applied to DNA from cultured CD4+ T cells. TCRdb reprocessed the PCR reads via MiXCR and lists one record per CDR3 protein. The sample has more than 15,000 distinct CDR3 sequences, around 47% seen once. Sequencing input: CD4+ T cells from blood, cultured in vitro. These TCRs come from a human donor who had recovered from COVID-19.

V and J are TRBV5-4 and TRBJ1-1, with 8 bases that match TRBD1. The CDR3 spans 13 residues. Per germline, CDR1 SGHNT and CDR2 YYREEE (reference sequence). V lost 5 bases and J lost 4; bases outside the gene matches: 4. The CDR3 nucleotides read TGTGCCAGCAGGTCCGGACAGGGCACTGAAGCTTTCTTT. The encoded protein is CASRSGQGTEAFF. Full variable domain (outside the CDR3, taken from reference TRBV5-4 and TRBJ1-1): ETGVTQSPTHLIKTRGQQVTLRCSSQSGHNTVSWYQQALGQGPQFIFQYYREEENGRGNFPPRFSGLQFPNYSSELNVNALELDDSALYLCASRSGQGTEAFFGQGTRLTVV.

This clonotype was recorded once. The chain carries TRBV18 and TRBJ1-1; 7 bases match TRBD1. Looked up from germline, CDR1 is KGHSH and CDR2 is LQKENI. The CDR3 is 16 residues long. V was clipped by 5 bases and J by 1 base; unmatched bases: 10. CDR3 sequence: CASSKQGLGENTEAFF. As DNA, the CDR3 is TGTGCCAGCTCAAAACAGGGGCTTGGGGAGAACACTGAAGCTTTCTTT. The full variable domain, in which reference TRBV18 and TRBJ1-1 provide the parts outside the CDR3, is NAGVMQNPRHLVRRRGQEARLRCSPMKGHSHVYWYRQLPEEGLKFMVYLQKENIIDESGMPKERFSAEFPKEGPSILRIQQVVRGDSAAYFCASSKQGLGENTEAFFGQGTRLTVV.

The chain employs TRBV5-6 and TRBJ2-1; D remains unclear. There are 14 residues in the CDR3. The germline CDR1 and CDR2 sequences are SGHDT and YYEEEE. The ends were cut back, 0 bases at V and 7 bases at J, with 11 bases in the middle. This CDR3 is CASSLVPTENEQFF. CDR3 nucleotides: TGTGCCAGCAGCTTGGTTCCGACGGAGAATGAGCAGTTCTTC.

About this clonotype: The junction shows a germline mismatch at one end, possibly a read error. The chain couples TRBV6-1 to TRBJ1-5, with D possibly being TRBD1 (6 bases). CDR1 and CDR2 (germline): MNHNS, SASEGT. The CDR3 is made up of 14 amino acids. The CDR3 nucleotides are TGTGCCGGCAGTGAAGAAGGGACAAATCAGCCCCAGCATTTT. It yields the protein CAGSEEGTNQPQHF.

This clonotype was picked up a small number of times. The gene calls are TRBV2 and TRBJ2-3; 14 bases agree with TRBD2. Losses at the gene ends were 11 bases for V and 0 bases for J; bases not matched to a gene: 7. The CDR3 covers 16 residues. CDR1 SNHLY and CDR2 FYNNEI come from the germline V gene. Here the CDR3 reads CAGGLAGGPSTDTQYF. CDR3 DNA sequence: TGTGCCGGTGGACTAGCGGGAGGACCGAGCACAGATACGCAGTATTTT.

On this clonotype: Given a much more abundant clone one base away, this may be a read error. The rearrangement joins TRBV20-1 to TRBJ2-2; D is undetermined. The CDR3 runs to 12 residues. Per germline, CDR1 DFQATT and CDR2 SNEGSKA (reference sequence). The CDR3, as DNA: TGCAGTGCTGCTACGAACACCAGGGAGCTGTTTTTT. Protein sequence: CSAATNTRELFF.

The chain joins TRBV15 to TRBJ2-7; 8 bases are a match to TRBD1. CDR1 and CDR2 (germline): LNHNV, YYDKDF (reference sequence). This CDR3 has 15 amino acids. V gave up 5 bases and J gave up 2 bases; unmatched junction bases: 8. For the CDR3, the DNA is TGTGCCACCAGCGGGACAGGTTCAACAACCTACGAGCAGTACTTC. It specifies CATSGTGSTTYEQYF. Variable domain in full (rest from reference TRBV15 and TRBJ2-7): DAMVIQNPRYQVTQFGKPVTLSCSQTLNHNVMYWYQQKSSQAPKLLFHYYDKDFNNEADTPDNFQSRRPNTSFCFLDIRSPGLGDTAMYLCATSGTGSTTYEQYFGPGTRLTVT.

This clonotype came up once. This chain links TRBV4-2 with TRBJ2-3; D gene uncertain. CDR1 and CDR2 (germline): LGHNA, YNFKEQ. This CDR3 has 14 amino acids. Trimming stripped 1 base from V and 2 bases from J, with 7 bases between. CDR3 protein: CASSQGLYTDTQYF. In DNA, the CDR3 is TGTGCCAGCAGCCAAGGACTTTACACAGATACGCAGTATTTT.